This TCR beta chain was recovered during a study of cytomegalovirus exposure and HLA in healthy donors. The PCR was carried out with 60 Vbeta primers and 13 Jbeta primers. TCRdb keeps only in-frame clones here, not all; method: immunoSEQ multiplex PCR. The sample has 100,000 to 150,000 clones, roughly 80% seen once; the top ten hold 2% to 2.5%. The study, taken as a whole, reports: As was reported, the classifier diagnosed cytomegalovirus status with high specificity and sensitivity.

Everyone who donated was a healthy bone marrow donor. The CDR3 has 15 residues. The germline CDR1 and CDR2 sequences are MRHNA and SNTAGT. Germline trimming cut 6 bases from V and 7 bases from J; bases unmatched to any gene: 7. This clone was counted only a few times. Its target is not known. Material: PBMCs. This chain links TRBV6-4 with TRBJ2-2; 11 bases fit TRBD1. The receptor was derived from a man aged 25-45 years in good health and CMV-seronegative. This chain's CDR3 is CASSPGTGGNGELFF. In DNA form, the CDR3 reads TGTGCCAGCAGCCCCGGGACAGGGGGTAACGGGGAGCTGTTTTTT.